One and the same sample provided the 23 T cell receptor beta chains below, sequenced in a study of blood T cell repertoires in COVID-19. Method: immunoSEQ multiplex PCR; TCRdb's copy keeps in-frame clones and lacks some. The repertoire consists of 60,000 to 70,000 clones, with roughly nine tenths occurring once and the leading ten covering 4.4%. Sequenced: peripheral blood. These receptors were obtained from a man aged 45-65 years with active COVID-19.

This clone appeared a single time. The CDR3 loop is CASTLTPTNEKLFF. The CDR3 DNA is TGCGCCAGCACCCTGACACCAACTAATGAAAAACTGTTTTTT. The chain employs TRBV5-1 and TRBJ1-4; D is unresolved. Looked up from germline, CDR1 is SGHRS and CDR2 is YFSETQ. The CDR3 sequence is 14 residues long. With 6 bases removed from V and 0 bases from J, the gap between germline ends came to 9 bases.

This clone was seen a single time. The rearrangement uses TRBV15 and TRBJ2-7; 7 bases are a match to TRBD1. Germline loops: CDR1 LNHNV, CDR2 YYDKDF (reference sequence). The CDR3 runs 14 residues. The trim removed 4 bases at V and 2 bases at J, leaving 5 bases unmatched. CDR3 sequence (DNA): TGTGCCACCAGCATAATACAGGGGACCTACGAGCAGTACTTC. This sequence encodes CATSIIQGTYEQYF.

This chain connects TRBV28 to TRBJ1-3; TRBD1 matches 7 bases. The V segment lost 7 bases and the J segment 4 bases; nucleotides outside the gene matches: 13. This CDR3 region has 16 residues. CDR1 MDHEN and CDR2 SYDVKM come from the germline V gene. CDR3 loop: CASNSNGETGGNTIYF. The CDR3, as DNA: TGTGCCAGCAACTCCAACGGGGAGACAGGGGGAAACACCATATATTTT.

The chain recombines TRBV11-2 with TRBJ2-7; tentative D call: TRBD1 (6 bases). From germline, CDR1 is SGHAT and CDR2 FQNNGV. With 7 bases removed from V and 2 bases from J, the gap between germline ends came to 15 bases. This CDR3 spans 14 amino acids. The CDR3 DNA reads as TGTGCCAGCACCCAAGACAGGATAGCCTACGAGCAGTACTTC. Translated, it gives CASTQDRIAYEQYF.

This sequence joins TRBV28 and TRBJ1-4; no clear D gene. Looked up from germline, CDR1 is MDHEN and CDR2 is SYDVKM. The CDR3 loop spans 13 amino acids. The germline V and J ends were trimmed by 8 bases and 3 bases, with 10 bases remaining between them. CDR3 loop: CASQTRANEKLFF. For the CDR3, the DNA is TGTGCCAGCCAAACTAGGGCTAATGAAAAACTGTTTTTT.

The chain recombines TRBV7-2 with TRBJ2-7; 8 positions agree with TRBD2. Looked up from germline, CDR1 is SGHTA and CDR2 is FQGNSA. J was trimmed by 1 base and V by 1 base; bases with no gene match: 3. The CDR3 totals 15 residues. The CDR3 spells CASSLEAGGSYEQYF. The CDR3 DNA reads as TGTGCCAGCAGCTTAGAGGCGGGGGGATCCTACGAGCAGTACTTC.

The V gene is TRBV5-1, the J gene TRBJ2-5, with 12 positions matching TRBD2. With 0 bases clipped from V and 5 bases from J, the junction kept 11 bases outside the gene matches. Germline CDR1 reads SGHRS; CDR2 reads YFSETQ. This CDR3 is 18 amino acids long. The CDR3 sequence: CASSLAASGGASVETQYF. The CDR3 coding sequence is TGCGCCAGCAGCTTGGCGGCTAGCGGGGGGGCCTCTGTTGAGACCCAGTACTTC.

This clone was recorded a few times. The chain couples TRBV28 to TRBJ2-2; a weak D match, TRBD2 (6 bases). V lost 8 bases and J lost 7, with 23 bases in between. There are 16 residues in the CDR3. CDR1 and CDR2 from the germline V gene are MDHEN and SYDVKM. CDR3 coding DNA: TGTGCCAGCGCCCGGTCCGGGGGTGGGTCTGGCGGGGAGCTGTTTTTT. It codes for CASARSGGGSGGELFF.

This clone was recorded once. This rearrangement joins TRBV5-1 to TRBJ2-3; possible D gene TRBD2, 5 bases. V was pared by 0 bases and J by 3 bases, with 17 bases between. In germline, CDR1 is SGHRS, CDR2 YFSETQ. The CDR3 consists of 17 residues. The CDR3 coding sequence is TGCGCCAGCAGCTTGGAAGGGCTCGGGGTAATTACAGATACGCAGTATTTT. This encodes CASSLEGLGVITDTQYF. The full variable domain, rest sourced from reference TRBV5-1 and TRBJ2-3, is KAGVTQTPRYLIKTRGQQVTLSCSPISGHRSVSWYQQTPGQGLQFLFEYFSETQRNKGNFPGRFSGRQFSNSRSEMNVSTLELGDSALYLCASSLEGLGVITDTQYFGPGTRLTVL.

J is TRBJ1-5 and V is TRBV4-1; 7 bases are shared with TRBD1. The CDR3 extends over 15 amino acids. CDR1 is MGHRA, CDR2 YSYEKL, per germline. Germline trimming cut 0 bases from V and 11 bases from J; bases unmatched to any gene: 10. In DNA form, the CDR3 reads TGCGCCAGCAGCCAAGATCCGGGACAGTTTAAGGCCCAGCATTTT. This encodes CASSQDPGQFKAQHF.

The chain has TRBV11-2 and TRBJ2-3; 9 positions match TRBD2. The V gene end was trimmed by 3 bases and the J gene end by 2 bases; junction bases not matched to a gene: 12. The CDR3 covers 18 residues. The germline gives CDR1 SGHAT, CDR2 FQNNGV. The CDR3 region is CASSFWPSGVSDTDTQYF. The CDR3, as DNA: TGTGCCAGCAGCTTTTGGCCTAGCGGGGTGTCAGACACAGATACGCAGTATTTT.

V and J are TRBV13 and TRBJ1-5; D possibly corresponds to TRBD1 (6 bases). Trimming left V 1 base short and J 6 bases short, with 13 bases between. CDR1 and CDR2 (germline): PRHDT, FYEKMQ (reference sequence). The CDR3 contains 15 residues. CDR3 sequence reads: CASSLAGALPQPQHF. CDR3 coding DNA: TGTGCCAGCAGCTTAGCAGGGGCGCTACCTCAGCCCCAGCATTTT.

The J gene is TRBJ1-3, the V gene TRBV7-2; D is uncertain. Germline values: CDR1 SGHTA, CDR2 FQGNSA. The germline V and J ends were trimmed by 1 base and 6 bases, with 7 bases remaining between them. The CDR3 spans 13 residues. The chain's CDR3 is CASSLDSVNTIYF. CDR3 nucleotides: TGTGCCAGCAGCTTAGATAGTGTAAACACCATATATTTT.

J is TRBJ1-6 and V is TRBV19; TRBD1 matches 7 bases. The ends lost 9 bases at V and 9 bases at J; junction bases unmatched: 5. CDR3 length equals 12 residues. Germline assignment: CDR1 LNHDA and CDR2 SQIVND (reference sequence). The CDR3 DNA sequence: TGTGCCAGCAAAGACAGGGCTTCACCCCTCCACTTT. It is translated as CASKDRASPLHF. Complete variable domain (other parts from reference TRBV19 and TRBJ1-6): DGGITQSPKYLFRKEGQNVTLSCEQNLNHDAMYWYRQDPGQGLRLIYYSQIVNDFQKGDIAEGYSVSREKKESFPLTVTSAQKNPTAFYLCASKDRASPLHFGNGTRLTVT.

This rearrangement joins TRBV9 to TRBJ1-2, with a tentative D call TRBD1 (6 bases). Germline V gene data show CDR1 as SGDLS and CDR2 as YYNGEE. The CDR3 runs to 13 residues. Trimming took off 3 bases at V and 8 bases at J, with 14 bases between the two ends. CDR3 coding DNA: TGTGCCAGCAGCGGATCAACAGGGTACGGCTACACCTTC. Its protein is CASSGSTGYGYTF. The whole variable domain, filled in from reference TRBV9 and TRBJ1-2, reads DSGVTQTPKHLITATGQRVTLRCSPRSGDLSVYWYQQSLDQGLQFLIQYYNGEERAKGNILERFSAQQFPDLHSELNLSSLELGDSALYFCASSGSTGYGYTFGSGTRLTVV.

The chain couples TRBV28 to TRBJ1-3; D may be TRBD1 (5 bases). The CDR3 has 13 amino acids. Between the trimmed V and J ends, which lost 7 bases and 8 bases, there was a span of 15 bases. From germline, CDR1 is MDHEN and CDR2 SYDVKM. CDR3 sequence (DNA): TGTGCCAGCATCAGAGGTTCGGGGGACACCATATATTTT. Protein: CASIRGSGDTIYF.

This sequence joins TRBV7-9 and TRBJ2-7; no firm D call. V lost 1 base and J lost 6, with 4 bases in between. The CDR3 totals 11 residues. Germline loops: CDR1 SEHNR, CDR2 FQNEAQ (reference sequence). The CDR3 sequence: CASSLVSEQYF. The CDR3 bases are TGTGCCAGCAGCTTAGTATCCGAGCAGTACTTC. The variable domain in full, with the rest retrieved from reference TRBV7-9 and TRBJ2-7, is DTGVSQNPRHKITKRGQNVTFRCDPISEHNRLYWYRQTLGQGPEFLTYFQNEAQLEKSRLLSDRFSAERPKGSFSTLEIQRTEQGDSAMYLCASSLVSEQYFGPGTRLTVT.

The chain has TRBV6-2 or TRBV6-3 and TRBJ2-7; perhaps TRBD1 as D (6 bases). The germline gives CDR1 MNHEY, CDR2 SVGEGT. V was pared by 2 bases and J by 2 bases, with 13 bases between. CDR3 length equals 15 residues. CDR3 sequence reads: CASSYPNRDPYEQYF. The CDR3 nucleotides read TGTGCCAGCAGTTACCCGAACAGGGACCCCTACGAGCAGTACTTC.

The rearrangement joins TRBV6-2 or TRBV6-3 to TRBJ1-5, with D tentatively TRBD1 (5 bases). From germline, CDR1 is MNHEY and CDR2 SVGEGT. CDR3 size: 16 residues. V dropped 6 bases and J dropped 6 bases, with 21 bases sitting between them. The chain's CDR3 is CASSPRLIRVGQPQHF. The CDR3, as DNA: TGTGCCAGCAGCCCTAGGCTAATCAGGGTAGGTCAGCCCCAGCATTTT.

To note about this clone: In the same sample, other DNA sequences code for this CDR3. The chain recombines TRBV12-3 or TRBV12-4 with TRBJ2-7, with unresolved D. Trimming removed 2 bases at V and 4 bases at J, with 6 bases between. This CDR3 region has 12 residues. The CDR3 coding sequence is TGTGCCAGCAGTTTAAATCGGTACGAGCAGTACTTC. Protein sequence: CASSLNRYEQYF.

This chain joins TRBV6-2 or TRBV6-3 and TRBJ1-1, with 7 bases matching TRBD1. This CDR3 has 14 amino acids. Germline V CDR1 and CDR2: MNHEY, SVGEGT. V was clipped by 4 bases and J by 4 bases; unmatched bases: 6. CDR3 loop: CASSWETGATEAFF. CDR3 coding DNA: TGTGCCAGCAGTTGGGAAACAGGGGCCACTGAAGCTTTCTTT.

The chain is built from TRBV16 and TRBJ2-1; TRBD1 matches 7 bases. The CDR3 totals 13 residues. V was pared by 3 bases and J by 8 bases, with 4 bases of the junction left unmatched. Germline V gene sequence: CDR1 KGHSY, CDR2 FQNENV. The CDR3 nucleotides read TGTGCCAGCAGCCATCCAGGGGGATATGAGCAGTTCTTC. This codes for CASSHPGGYEQFF. The full variable domain, completed using reference TRBV16 and TRBJ2-1, is GEEVAQTPKHLVRGEGQKAKLYCAPIKGHSYVFWYQQVLKNEFKFLISFQNENVFDETGMPKERFSAKCLPNSPCSLEIQATKLEDSAVYFCASSHPGGYEQFFGPGTRLTVL.

J is TRBJ2-2 and V is TRBV18, with 10 bases aligning to TRBD1. This CDR3 has 17 residues. Trimming cost V 2 bases and J 0 bases; bases outside gene matches: 3. Germline CDR1 reads KGHSH; CDR2 reads LQKENI. The CDR3 sequence is CASSPKDRGANTGELFF. CDR3 bases: TGTGCCAGCTCACCAAAGGACAGGGGGGCGAACACCGGGGAGCTGTTTTTT.